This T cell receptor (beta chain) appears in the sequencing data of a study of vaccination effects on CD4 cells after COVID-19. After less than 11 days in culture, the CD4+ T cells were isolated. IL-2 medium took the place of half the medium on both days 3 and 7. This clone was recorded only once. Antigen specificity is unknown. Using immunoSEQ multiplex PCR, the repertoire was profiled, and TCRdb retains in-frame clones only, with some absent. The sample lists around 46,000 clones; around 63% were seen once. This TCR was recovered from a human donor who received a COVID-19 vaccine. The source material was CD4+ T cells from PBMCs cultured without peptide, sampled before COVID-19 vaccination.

The CDR3 nucleotides read TGTGCCAGCAGTTTAGGGGCGGGCCTAAATGAGCAGTTCTTC. Protein: CASSLGAGLNEQFF. The chain has TRBV28 and TRBJ2-1; D might be TRBD1 or TRBD2, each matching 5 bases. Per germline, CDR1 MDHEN and CDR2 SYDVKM. Trimming removed 2 bases from V and 7 bases from J, with 12 bases in between. The CDR3 extends over 14 amino acids.